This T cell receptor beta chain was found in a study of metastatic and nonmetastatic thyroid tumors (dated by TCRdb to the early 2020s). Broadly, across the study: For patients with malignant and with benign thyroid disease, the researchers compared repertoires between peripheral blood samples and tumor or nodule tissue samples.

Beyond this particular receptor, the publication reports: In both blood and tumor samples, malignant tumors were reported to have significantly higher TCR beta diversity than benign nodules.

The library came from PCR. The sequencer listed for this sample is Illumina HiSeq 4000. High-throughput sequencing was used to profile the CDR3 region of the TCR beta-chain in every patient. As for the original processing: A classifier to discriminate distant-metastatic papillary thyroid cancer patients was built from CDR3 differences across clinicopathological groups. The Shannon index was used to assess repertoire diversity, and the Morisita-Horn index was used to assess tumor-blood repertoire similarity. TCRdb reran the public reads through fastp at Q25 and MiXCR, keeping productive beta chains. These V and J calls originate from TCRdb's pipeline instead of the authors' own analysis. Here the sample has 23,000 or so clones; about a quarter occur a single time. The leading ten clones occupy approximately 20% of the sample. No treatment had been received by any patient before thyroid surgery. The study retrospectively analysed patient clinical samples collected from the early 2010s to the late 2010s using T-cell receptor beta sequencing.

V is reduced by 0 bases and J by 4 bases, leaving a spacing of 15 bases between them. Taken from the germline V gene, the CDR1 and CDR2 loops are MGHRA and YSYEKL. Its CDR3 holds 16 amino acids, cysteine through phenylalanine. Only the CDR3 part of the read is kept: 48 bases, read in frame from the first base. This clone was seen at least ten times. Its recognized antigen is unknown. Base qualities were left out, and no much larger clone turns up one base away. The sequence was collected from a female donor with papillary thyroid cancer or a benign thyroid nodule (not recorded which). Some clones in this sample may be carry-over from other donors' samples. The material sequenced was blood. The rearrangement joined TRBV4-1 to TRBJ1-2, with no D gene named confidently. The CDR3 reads CASSQDLTIGGYGYTF. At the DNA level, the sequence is TGCGCCAGCAGCCAAGATTTAACCATCGGTGGCTATGGCTACACCTTC.